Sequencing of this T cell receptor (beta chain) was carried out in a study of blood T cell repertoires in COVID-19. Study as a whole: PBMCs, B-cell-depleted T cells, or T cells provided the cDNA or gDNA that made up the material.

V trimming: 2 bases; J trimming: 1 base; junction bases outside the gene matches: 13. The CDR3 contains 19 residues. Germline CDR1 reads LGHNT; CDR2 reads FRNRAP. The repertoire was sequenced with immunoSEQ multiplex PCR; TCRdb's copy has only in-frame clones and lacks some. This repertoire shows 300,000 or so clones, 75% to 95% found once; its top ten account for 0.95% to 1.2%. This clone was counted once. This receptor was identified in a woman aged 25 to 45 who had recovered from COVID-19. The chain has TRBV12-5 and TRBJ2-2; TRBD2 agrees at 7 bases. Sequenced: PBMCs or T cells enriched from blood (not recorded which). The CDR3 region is CASGLYVGGSYLNTGELFF. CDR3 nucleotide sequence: TGTGCTAGTGGTTTGTACGTAGGCGGGAGCTATTTGAACACCGGGGAGCTGTTTTTT.